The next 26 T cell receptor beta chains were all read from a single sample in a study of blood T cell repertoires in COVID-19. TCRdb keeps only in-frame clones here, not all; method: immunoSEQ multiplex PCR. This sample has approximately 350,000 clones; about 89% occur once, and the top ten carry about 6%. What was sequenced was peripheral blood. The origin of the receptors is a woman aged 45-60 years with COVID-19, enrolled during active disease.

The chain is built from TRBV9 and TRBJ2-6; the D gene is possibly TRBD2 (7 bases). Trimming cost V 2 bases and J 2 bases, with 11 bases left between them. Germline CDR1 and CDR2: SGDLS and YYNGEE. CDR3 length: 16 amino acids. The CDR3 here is CASSVRGGTGANVLTF. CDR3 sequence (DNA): TGTGCCAGCAGCGTTCGCGGGGGCACTGGGGCCAACGTCCTGACTTTC.

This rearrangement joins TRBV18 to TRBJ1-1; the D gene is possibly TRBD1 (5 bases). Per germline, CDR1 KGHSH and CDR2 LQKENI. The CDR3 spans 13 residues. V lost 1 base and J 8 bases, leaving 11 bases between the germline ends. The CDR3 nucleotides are TGTGCCAGCTCACCACTTCAGGGAACCGAAGCTTTCTTT. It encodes CASSPLQGTEAFF.

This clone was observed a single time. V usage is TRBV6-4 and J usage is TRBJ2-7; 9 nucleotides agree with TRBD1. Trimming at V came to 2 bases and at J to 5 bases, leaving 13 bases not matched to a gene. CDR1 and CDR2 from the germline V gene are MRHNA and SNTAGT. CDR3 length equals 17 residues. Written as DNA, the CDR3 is TGTGCCAGCAGTGACCTCTTATGTGACAGGGGGTTTAACGAGCAGTACTTC. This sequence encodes CASSDLLCDRGFNEQYF.

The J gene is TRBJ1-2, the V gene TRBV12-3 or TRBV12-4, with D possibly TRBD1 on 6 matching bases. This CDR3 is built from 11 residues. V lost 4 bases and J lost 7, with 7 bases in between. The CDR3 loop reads CASSSRGGYTF. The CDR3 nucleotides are TGTGCCAGCAGTTCCAGGGGTGGCTACACCTTC.

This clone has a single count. The CDR3 spells CATKGPGHTGANVLTF. DNA for the CDR3: TGTGCCACTAAAGGACCAGGGCATACTGGGGCCAACGTCCTGACTTTC. The chain couples TRBV5-4 to TRBJ2-6; possibly TRBD1 for D (5 bases). CDR1 and CDR2 (germline): SGHNT, YYREEE (reference sequence). CDR3 length: 16 residues. V lost 9 bases and J lost 2, with 18 bases in between.

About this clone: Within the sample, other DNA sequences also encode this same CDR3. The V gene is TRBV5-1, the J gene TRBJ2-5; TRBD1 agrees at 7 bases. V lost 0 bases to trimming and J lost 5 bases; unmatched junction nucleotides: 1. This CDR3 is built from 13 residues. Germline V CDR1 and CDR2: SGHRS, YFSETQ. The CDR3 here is CASSLGGGETQYF. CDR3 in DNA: TGCGCCAGCAGCTTGGGAGGGGGCGAGACCCAGTACTTC.

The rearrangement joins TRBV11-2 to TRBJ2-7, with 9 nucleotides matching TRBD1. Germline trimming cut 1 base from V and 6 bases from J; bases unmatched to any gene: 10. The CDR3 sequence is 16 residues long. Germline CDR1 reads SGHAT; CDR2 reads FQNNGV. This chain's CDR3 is CASSLGAGTGSSEQYF. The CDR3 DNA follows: TGTGCCAGCAGCTTAGGGGCCGGGACAGGGTCTTCCGAGCAGTACTTC.

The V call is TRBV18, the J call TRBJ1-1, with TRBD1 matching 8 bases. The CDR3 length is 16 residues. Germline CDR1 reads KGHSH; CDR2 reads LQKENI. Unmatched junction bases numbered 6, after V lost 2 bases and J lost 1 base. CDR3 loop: CASSPNAGTGNTEAFF. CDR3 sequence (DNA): TGTGCCAGCTCACCAAATGCCGGGACAGGGAACACTGAAGCTTTCTTT.

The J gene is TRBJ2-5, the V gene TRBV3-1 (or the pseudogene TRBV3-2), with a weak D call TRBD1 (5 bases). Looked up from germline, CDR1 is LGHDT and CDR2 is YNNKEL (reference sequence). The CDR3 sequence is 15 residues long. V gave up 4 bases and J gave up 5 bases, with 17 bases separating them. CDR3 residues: CASSRRRKAGETQYF. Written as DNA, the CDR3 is TGTGCCAGCAGCCGAAGAAGGAAAGCAGGGGAGACCCAGTACTTC.

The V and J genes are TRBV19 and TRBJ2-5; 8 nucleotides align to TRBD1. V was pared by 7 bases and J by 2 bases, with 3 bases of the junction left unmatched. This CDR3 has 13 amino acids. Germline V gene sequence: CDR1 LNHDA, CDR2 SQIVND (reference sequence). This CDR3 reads CASTDRGQETQYF. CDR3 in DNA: TGTGCCAGTACCGACAGGGGACAAGAGACCCAGTACTTC.

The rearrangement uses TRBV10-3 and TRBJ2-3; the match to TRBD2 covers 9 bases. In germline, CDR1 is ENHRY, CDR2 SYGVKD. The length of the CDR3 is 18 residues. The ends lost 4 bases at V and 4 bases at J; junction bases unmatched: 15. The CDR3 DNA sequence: TGTGCCATCAGTGGATCGAGATGGGGCGGGAGGGGCGCAGATACGCAGTATTTT. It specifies CAISGSRWGGRGADTQYF.

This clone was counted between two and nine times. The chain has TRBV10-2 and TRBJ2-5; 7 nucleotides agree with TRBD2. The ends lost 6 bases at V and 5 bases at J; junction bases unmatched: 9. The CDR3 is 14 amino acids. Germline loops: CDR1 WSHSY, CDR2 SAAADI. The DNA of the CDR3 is TGCGCCAGCAGGGGAGCGTTGGGAGGGGAGACCCAGTACTTC. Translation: CASRGALGGETQYF.

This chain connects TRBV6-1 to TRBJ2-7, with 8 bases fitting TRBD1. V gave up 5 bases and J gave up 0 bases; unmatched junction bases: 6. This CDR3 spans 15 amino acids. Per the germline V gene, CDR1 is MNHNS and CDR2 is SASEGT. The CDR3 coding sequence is TGTGCCAGCAGTAAGGGACAGGCGAGCTCCTACGAGCAGTACTTC. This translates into CASSKGQASSYEQYF.

The CDR3 is CASSPTGRRRIGELFF. CDR3 bases: TGTGCCAGCAGTCCGACCGGGAGGAGGCGGATCGGGGAGCTGTTTTTT. The chain employs TRBV6-2 or TRBV6-3 and TRBJ2-2; 7 bases match TRBD2. J was trimmed by 7 bases and V by 5 bases; bases with no gene match: 13. Germline V gene sequence: CDR1 MNHEY, CDR2 SVGEGT. The CDR3 is made up of 16 amino acids.

The CDR3 DNA reads as TGTGCCAGCAGACGAACCGGGACAGGTGGAAACACCATATATTTT. Protein sequence: CASRRTGTGGNTIYF. The V and J genes are TRBV6-5 and TRBJ1-3; 8 bases agree with TRBD1. The CDR3 covers 15 residues. Germline CDR1 is MNHEY and CDR2 is SVGAGI. The junction had 7 bases not matched to a gene; V was cut back by 6 bases and J by 3 bases.

The CDR3 sequence is CASSQVTGGTYEQYF. For the CDR3, the DNA is TGTGCCAGCAGCCAAGTCACGGGAGGAACTTACGAGCAGTACTTC. J is TRBJ2-7 and V is TRBV4-2, with TRBD2 identical over 7 bases. V dropped 1 base and J dropped 4; count of bases not matched to a gene: 7. The germline gives CDR1 LGHNA, CDR2 YNFKEQ. This CDR3 contains 15 residues.

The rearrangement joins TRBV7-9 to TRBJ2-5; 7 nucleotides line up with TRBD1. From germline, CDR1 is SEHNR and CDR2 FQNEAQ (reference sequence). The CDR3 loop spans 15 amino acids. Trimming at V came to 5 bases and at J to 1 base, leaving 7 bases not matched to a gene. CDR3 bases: TGTGCCAGCAGCCCGGGACAGAACCCCCAAGAGACCCAGTACTTC. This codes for CASSPGQNPQETQYF. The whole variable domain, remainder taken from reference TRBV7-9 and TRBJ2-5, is DTGVSQNPRHKITKRGQNVTFRCDPISEHNRLYWYRQTLGQGPEFLTYFQNEAQLEKSRLLSDRFSAERPKGSFSTLEIQRTEQGDSAMYLCASSPGQNPQETQYFGPGTRLLVL.

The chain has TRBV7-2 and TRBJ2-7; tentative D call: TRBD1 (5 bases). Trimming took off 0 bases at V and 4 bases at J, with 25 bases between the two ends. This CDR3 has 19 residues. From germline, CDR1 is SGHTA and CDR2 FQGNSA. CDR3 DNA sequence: TGTGCCAGCAGCTTAGCTGCAGGGCCTTACGCCGCCTTTAGATACGAGCAGTACTTC. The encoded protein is CASSLAAGPYAAFRYEQYF.

CDR3 in amino acids: CASSPRTGTYGYTF. The CDR3 DNA follows: TGTGCCAGCAGTCCTCGGACAGGGACCTATGGCTACACCTTC. The chain recombines TRBV7-8 with TRBJ1-2, with 8 positions matching TRBD1. This CDR3 contains 14 residues. Germline V gene lookup returns CDR1 SGHVS and CDR2 FQNEAQ. Trimming took 6 bases from V and 4 from J; bases not matched to a gene: 7.

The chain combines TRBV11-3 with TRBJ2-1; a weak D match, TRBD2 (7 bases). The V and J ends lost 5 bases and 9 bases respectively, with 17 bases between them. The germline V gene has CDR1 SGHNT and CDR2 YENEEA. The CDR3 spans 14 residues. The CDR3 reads CASSHKGGRGEQFF. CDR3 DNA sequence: TGTGCCAGCAGCCATAAGGGGGGGCGCGGTGAGCAGTTCTTC.

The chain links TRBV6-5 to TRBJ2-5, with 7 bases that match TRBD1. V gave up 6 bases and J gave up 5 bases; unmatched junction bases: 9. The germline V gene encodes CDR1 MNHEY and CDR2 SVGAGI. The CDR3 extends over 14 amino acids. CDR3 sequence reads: CASRLTGKWETQYF. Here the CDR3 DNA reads TGTGCCAGCAGATTGACAGGGAAGTGGGAGACCCAGTACTTC.

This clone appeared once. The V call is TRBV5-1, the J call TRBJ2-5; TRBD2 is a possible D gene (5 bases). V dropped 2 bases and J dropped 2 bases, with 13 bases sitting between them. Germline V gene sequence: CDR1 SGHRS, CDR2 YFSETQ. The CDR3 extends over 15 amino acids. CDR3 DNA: TGCGCCAGCAGCTTAACCGGAGCGGTGCAAGAGACCCAGTACTTC. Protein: CASSLTGAVQETQYF.

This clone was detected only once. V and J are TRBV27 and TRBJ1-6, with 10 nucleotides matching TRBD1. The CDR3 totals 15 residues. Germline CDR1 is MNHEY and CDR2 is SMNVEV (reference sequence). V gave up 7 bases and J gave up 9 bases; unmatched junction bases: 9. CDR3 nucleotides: TGTGCCAGCAACCCGGGACAGGGGTCCGTTTCACCCCTCCACTTT. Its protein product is CASNPGQGSVSPLHF.

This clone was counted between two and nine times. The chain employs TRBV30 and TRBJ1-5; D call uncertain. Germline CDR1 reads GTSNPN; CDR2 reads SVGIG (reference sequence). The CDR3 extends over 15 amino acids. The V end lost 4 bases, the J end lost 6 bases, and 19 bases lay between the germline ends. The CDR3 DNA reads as TGTGCCTGGAACACGCTCATCGGGGAAGGTCAGCCCCAGCATTTT. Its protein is CAWNTLIGEGQPQHF. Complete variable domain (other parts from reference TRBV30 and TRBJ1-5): SQTIHQWPATLVQPVGSPLSLECTVEGTSNPNLYWYRQAAGRGLQLLFYSVGIGQISSEVPQNLSASRPQDRQFILSSKKLLLSDSGFYLCAWNTLIGEGQPQHFGDGTRLSIL.

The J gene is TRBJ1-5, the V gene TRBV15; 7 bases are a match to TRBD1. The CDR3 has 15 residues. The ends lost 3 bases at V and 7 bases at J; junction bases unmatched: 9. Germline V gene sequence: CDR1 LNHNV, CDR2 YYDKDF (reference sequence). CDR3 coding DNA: TGTGCCACCAGCAGCGGAACAGGGGAGCGGCAGCCCCAGCATTTT. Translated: CATSSGTGERQPQHF.

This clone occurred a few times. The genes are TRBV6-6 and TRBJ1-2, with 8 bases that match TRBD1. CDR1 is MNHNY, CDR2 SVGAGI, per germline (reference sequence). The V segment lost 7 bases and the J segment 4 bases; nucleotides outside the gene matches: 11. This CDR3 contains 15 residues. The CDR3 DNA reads TGTGCCAGCACCGTATCGGGACAGGATTCCTATGGCTACACCTTC. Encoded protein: CASTVSGQDSYGYTF.